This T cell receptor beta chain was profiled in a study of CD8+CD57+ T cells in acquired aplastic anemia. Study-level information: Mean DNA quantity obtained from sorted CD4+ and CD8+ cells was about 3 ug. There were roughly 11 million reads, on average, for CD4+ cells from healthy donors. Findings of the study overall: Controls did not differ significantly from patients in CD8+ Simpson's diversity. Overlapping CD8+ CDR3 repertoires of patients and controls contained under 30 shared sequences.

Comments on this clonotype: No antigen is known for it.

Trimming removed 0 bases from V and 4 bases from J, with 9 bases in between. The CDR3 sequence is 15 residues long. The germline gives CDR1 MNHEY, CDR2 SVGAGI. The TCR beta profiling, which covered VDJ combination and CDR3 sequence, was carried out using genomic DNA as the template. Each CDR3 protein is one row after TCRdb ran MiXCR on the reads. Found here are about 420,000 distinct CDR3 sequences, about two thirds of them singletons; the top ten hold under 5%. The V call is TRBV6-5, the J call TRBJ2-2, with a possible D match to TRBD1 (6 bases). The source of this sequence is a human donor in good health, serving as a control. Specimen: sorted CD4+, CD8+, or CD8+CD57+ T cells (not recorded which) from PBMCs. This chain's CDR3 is CASSYSQGFTGELFF. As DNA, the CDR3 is TGTGCCAGCAGTTACTCGCAGGGGTTCACCGGGGAGCTGTTTTTT.